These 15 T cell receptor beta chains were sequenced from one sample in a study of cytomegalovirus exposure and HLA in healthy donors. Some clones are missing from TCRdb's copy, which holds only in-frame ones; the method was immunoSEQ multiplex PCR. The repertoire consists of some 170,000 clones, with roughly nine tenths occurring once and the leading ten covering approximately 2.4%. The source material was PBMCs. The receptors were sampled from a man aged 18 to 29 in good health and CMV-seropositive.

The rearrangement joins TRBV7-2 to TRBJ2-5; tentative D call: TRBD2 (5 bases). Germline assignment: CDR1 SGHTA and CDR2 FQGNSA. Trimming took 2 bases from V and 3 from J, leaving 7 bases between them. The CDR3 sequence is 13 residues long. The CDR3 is CASSLTAEETQYF. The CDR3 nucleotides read TGTGCCAGCAGCTTAACAGCGGAAGAGACCCAGTACTTC.

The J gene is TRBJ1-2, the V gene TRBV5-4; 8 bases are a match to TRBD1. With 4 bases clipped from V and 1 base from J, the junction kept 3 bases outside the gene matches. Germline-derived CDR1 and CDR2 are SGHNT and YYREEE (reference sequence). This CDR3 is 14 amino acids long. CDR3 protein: CASSPDRGNYGYTF. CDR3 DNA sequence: TGTGCCAGCAGCCCCGACAGGGGTAACTATGGCTACACCTTC.

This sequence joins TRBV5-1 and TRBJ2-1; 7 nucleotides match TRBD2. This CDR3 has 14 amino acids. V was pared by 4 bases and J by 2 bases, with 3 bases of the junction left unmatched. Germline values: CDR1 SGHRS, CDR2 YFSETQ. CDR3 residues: CASSLADPYNEQFF. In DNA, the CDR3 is TGCGCCAGCAGCCTAGCGGACCCCTACAATGAGCAGTTCTTC. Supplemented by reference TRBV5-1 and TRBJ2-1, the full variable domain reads KAGVTQTPRYLIKTRGQQVTLSCSPISGHRSVSWYQQTPGQGLQFLFEYFSETQRNKGNFPGRFSGRQFSNSRSEMNVSTLELGDSALYLCASSLADPYNEQFFGPGTRLTVL.

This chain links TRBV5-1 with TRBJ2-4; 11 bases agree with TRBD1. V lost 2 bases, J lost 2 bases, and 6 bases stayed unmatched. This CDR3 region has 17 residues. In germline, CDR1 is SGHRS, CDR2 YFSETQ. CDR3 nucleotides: TGCGCCAGCAGCTTAACCGGGACAGGGGGAACCAAAAACATTCAGTACTTC. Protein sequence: CASSLTGTGGTKNIQYF.

CDR3 sequence reads: CASSLGGLEDEQYF. The DNA for the CDR3 is TGTGCCAGCAGCTTAGGGGGGTTGGAGGACGAGCAGTACTTC. The chain combines TRBV7-3 with TRBJ2-7, with D tentatively TRBD2 (6 bases). The CDR3 has 14 amino acids. V lost 2 bases and J 5 bases, leaving 13 bases between the germline ends. CDR1 is SGHTA, CDR2 FQGTGA, per germline.

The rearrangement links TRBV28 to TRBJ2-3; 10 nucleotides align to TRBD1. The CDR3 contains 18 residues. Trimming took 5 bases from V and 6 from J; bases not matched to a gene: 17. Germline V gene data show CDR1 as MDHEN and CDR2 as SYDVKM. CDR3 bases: TGTGCCAGCAGTCGACAGGGGGCATGGGGACCCCGGCAGGATACGCAGTATTTT. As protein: CASSRQGAWGPRQDTQYF.

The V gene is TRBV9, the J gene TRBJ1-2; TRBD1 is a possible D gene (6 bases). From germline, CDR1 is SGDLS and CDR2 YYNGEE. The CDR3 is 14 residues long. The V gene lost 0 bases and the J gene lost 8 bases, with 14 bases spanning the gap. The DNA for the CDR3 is TGTGCCAGCAGCGTAGGTGGGGGGGCGAGAGGCTACACCTTC. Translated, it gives CASSVGGGARGYTF.

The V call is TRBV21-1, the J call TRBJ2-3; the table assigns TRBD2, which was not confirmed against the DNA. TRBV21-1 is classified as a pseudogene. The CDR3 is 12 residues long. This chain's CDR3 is CARVRGGDTQYF. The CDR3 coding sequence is TGTGCCAGGGTTAGGGGAGGAGATACGCAGTATTTT.

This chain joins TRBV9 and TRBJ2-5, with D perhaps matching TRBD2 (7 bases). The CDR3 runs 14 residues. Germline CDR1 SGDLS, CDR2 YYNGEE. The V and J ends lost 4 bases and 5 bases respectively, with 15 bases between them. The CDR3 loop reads CASSRGGEAETQYF. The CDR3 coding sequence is TGTGCCAGCAGCAGAGGGGGGGAGGCGGAGACCCAGTACTTC.

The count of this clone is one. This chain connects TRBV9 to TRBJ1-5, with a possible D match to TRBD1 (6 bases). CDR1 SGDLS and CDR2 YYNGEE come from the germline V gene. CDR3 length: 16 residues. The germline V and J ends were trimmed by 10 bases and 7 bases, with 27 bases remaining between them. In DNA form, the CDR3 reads TGTGCCCGCCCGATTGACAGGAACCGGCACGGGCAGCCCCAGCATTTT. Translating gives CARPIDRNRHGQPQHF.

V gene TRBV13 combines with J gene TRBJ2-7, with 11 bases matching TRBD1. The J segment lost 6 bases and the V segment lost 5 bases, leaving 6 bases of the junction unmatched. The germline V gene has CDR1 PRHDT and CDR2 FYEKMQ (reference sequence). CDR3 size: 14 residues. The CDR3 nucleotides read TGTGCCAGCAGCCTGGACAGGGGGCAGGTCGAGCAGTACTTC. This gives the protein CASSLDRGQVEQYF.

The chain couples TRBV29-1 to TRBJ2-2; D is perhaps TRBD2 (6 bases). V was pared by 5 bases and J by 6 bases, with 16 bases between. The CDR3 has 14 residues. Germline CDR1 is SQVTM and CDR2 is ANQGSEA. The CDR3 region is CSVPGWGGAGELFF. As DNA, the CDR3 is TGCAGCGTTCCTGGGTGGGGCGGGGCCGGGGAGCTGTTTTTT.

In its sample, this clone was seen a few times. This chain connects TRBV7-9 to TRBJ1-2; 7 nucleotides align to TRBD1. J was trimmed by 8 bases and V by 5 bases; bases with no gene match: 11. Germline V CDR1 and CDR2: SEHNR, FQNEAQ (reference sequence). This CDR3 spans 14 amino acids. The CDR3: CASSPAGGNDGYTF. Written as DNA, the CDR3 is TGTGCCAGCAGCCCCGCAGGGGGAAATGACGGCTACACCTTC.

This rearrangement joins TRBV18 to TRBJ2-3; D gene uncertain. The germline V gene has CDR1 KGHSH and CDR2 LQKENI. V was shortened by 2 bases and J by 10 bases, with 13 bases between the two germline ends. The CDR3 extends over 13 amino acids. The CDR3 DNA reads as TGTGCCAGCTCACCAGAAAGAAGAGAAGCGCAGTATTTT. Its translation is CASSPERREAQYF. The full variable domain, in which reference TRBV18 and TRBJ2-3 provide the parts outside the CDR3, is NAGVMQNPRHLVRRRGQEARLRCSPMKGHSHVYWYRQLPEEGLKFMVYLQKENIIDESGMPKERFSAEFPKEGPSILRIQQVVRGDSAAYFCASSPERREAQYFGPGTRLTVL.

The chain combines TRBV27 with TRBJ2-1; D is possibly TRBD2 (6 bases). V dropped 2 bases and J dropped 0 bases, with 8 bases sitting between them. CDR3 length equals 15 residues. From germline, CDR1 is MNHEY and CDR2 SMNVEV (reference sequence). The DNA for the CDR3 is TGTGCCAGCAGTTTAGCGGGAAACTCCTACAATGAGCAGTTCTTC. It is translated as CASSLAGNSYNEQFF.